Below, 30 T cell receptor beta chains from the same sample are listed, as sequenced in a study of neurological immune-mediated disorders. TCRdb re-analysed the 5' RACE reads in MiXCR, keeping a single row per CDR3 protein. The sample contains under 40,000 distinct CDR3 sequences, around 3.1% of which appear only once. The time point is: longitudinal time-point 1 (baseline). Sequenced sample: PBMCs. These TCRs come from a woman between 55 and 75 years old with multiple sclerosis.

This clonotype was seen ten or more times. The chain couples TRBV20-1 to TRBJ2-1, with D perhaps TRBD1 (7 bases). V lost 3 bases and J lost 3, with 12 bases in between. There are 14 residues in the CDR3. From germline, CDR1 is DFQATT and CDR2 SNEGSKA (reference sequence). Written as DNA, the CDR3 is TGCAGTGCTAGCGGCCAGGGGGGCTACAATGAGCAGTTCTTC. This gives the protein CSASGQGGYNEQFF.

The J gene is TRBJ2-1, the V gene TRBV20-1; TRBD1 agrees at 8 bases. Germline loops: CDR1 DFQATT, CDR2 SNEGSKA (reference sequence). The CDR3 runs 15 residues. V lost 0 bases to trimming and J lost 7 bases; unmatched junction nucleotides: 8. In DNA, the CDR3 is TGCAGTGCTAGAGATGCAGGACAGGGTCTGAATGAGCAGTTCTTC. It yields the protein CSARDAGQGLNEQFF.

The sample holds many counts of this clonotype. The chain is built from TRBV20-1 and TRBJ1-2; 12 positions agree with TRBD1. CDR1 and CDR2 (germline): DFQATT, SNEGSKA (reference sequence). The CDR3 totals 14 residues. V dropped 3 bases and J dropped 8; count of bases not matched to a gene: 7. This chain's CDR3 is CSASGTGGLRGYTF. The CDR3 DNA is TGCAGTGCTAGCGGGACAGGGGGCCTAAGAGGCTACACCTTC.

This clonotype was seen repeatedly, ten times or more. This sequence joins TRBV14 and TRBJ1-2; the D is unclear. V dropped 4 bases and J dropped 4 bases, with 10 bases sitting between them. The V gene's germline CDR1 is SGHDN and CDR2 FVKESK. The CDR3 runs to 13 residues. The CDR3 region has the DNA TGTGCCAGCAGCCCACAAGACCGCTATGGCTACACCTTC. It specifies CASSPQDRYGYTF.

This clonotype was seen ten or more times. The chain uses TRBV7-2 and TRBJ1-3; D is possibly TRBD1 (6 bases). Germline CDR1 and CDR2: SGHTA and FQGNSA. The germline V and J ends were trimmed by 1 base and 11 bases, with 12 bases remaining between them. This CDR3 region has 13 residues. DNA of the CDR3: TGTGCCAGCAGCTTAGGGGGGCCACGTTCCATATATTTT. Translating it yields CASSLGGPRSIYF.

This clonotype was counted many times. The chain combines TRBV5-1 with TRBJ2-5; 7 bases map to TRBD1. Germline lookup yields CDR1 SGHRS and CDR2 YFSETQ. The trim removed 4 bases at V and 3 bases at J, leaving 3 bases unmatched. This CDR3 is 13 amino acids long. CDR3 region: CASSPGTEETQYF. In DNA form, the CDR3 reads TGCGCCAGCAGCCCGGGGACAGAAGAGACCCAGTACTTC.

This clonotype has a count of ten or more. The rearrangement uses TRBV14 and TRBJ1-1, with D perhaps matching TRBD1 (5 bases). Germline V gene sequence: CDR1 SGHDN, CDR2 FVKESK. There are 14 residues in the CDR3. V shed 3 bases and J shed 3 bases, with 11 bases lying between them. The CDR3 loop is CASSHRQRDTEAFF. CDR3 sequence (DNA): TGTGCCAGCAGCCACAGACAGAGGGACACTGAAGCTTTCTTT. Full variable domain (outside the CDR3, taken from reference TRBV14 and TRBJ1-1): EAGVTQFPSHSVIEKGQTVTLRCDPISGHDNLYWYRRVMGKEIKFLLHFVKESKQDESGMPNNRFLAERTGGTYSTLKVQPAELEDSGVYFCASSHRQRDTEAFFGQGTRLTVV.

This clonotype was seen repeatedly, ten times or more. The chain couples TRBV5-6 to TRBJ2-7, with no clear D. V was cut by 0 bases and J by 5 bases, with 9 bases left in between. Germline CDR1 reads SGHDT; CDR2 reads YYEEEE. CDR3 length: 13 amino acids. The CDR3 is CASSLARWNEQYF. The CDR3 DNA is TGTGCCAGCAGCTTGGCCCGTTGGAACGAGCAGTACTTC.

The sample holds many counts of this clonotype. This chain joins TRBV7-7 and TRBJ2-1, with 9 bases fitting TRBD1. J gave up 3 bases and V 5 bases, and 5 bases lay outside the gene matches. This CDR3 has 15 amino acids. The germline V gene encodes CDR1 SSHAT and CDR2 FNYEAQ (reference sequence). The CDR3 protein is CASSKTGGHYNEQFF. CDR3 DNA: TGTGCCAGCAGCAAAACAGGGGGCCACTACAATGAGCAGTTCTTC.

This clonotype occurred many times. This chain links TRBV14 with TRBJ2-3, with D unresolved. Trimming took off 4 bases at V and 5 bases at J, with 16 bases between the two ends. CDR3 length equals 15 residues. Germline CDR1 and CDR2: SGHDN and FVKESK. CDR3 sequence (DNA): TGTGCCAGCAGCCCGCAGAAATTAGGTGGAGATACGCAGTATTTT. The encoded protein is CASSPQKLGGDTQYF.

Ten or more counts support this clonotype. The V gene is TRBV20-1, the J gene TRBJ1-6, with D possibly TRBD1 on 5 matching bases. The germline V and J ends were trimmed by 8 bases and 7 bases, with 15 bases remaining between them. Germline V gene lookup returns CDR1 DFQATT and CDR2 SNEGSKA (reference sequence). This CDR3 has 13 residues. The CDR3 is CSSPPGNNSPLHF. The CDR3 DNA is TGCAGTTCCCCGCCAGGGAACAATTCACCCCTCCACTTT.

This clonotype was recorded at least ten times. The chain couples TRBV20-1 to TRBJ2-1; tentatively, D is TRBD2 (6 bases). This CDR3 contains 13 residues. The V end lost 6 bases, the J end lost 4 bases, and 13 bases lay between the germline ends. The germline CDR1 and CDR2 sequences are DFQATT and SNEGSKA (reference sequence). CDR3 sequence: CSAPPEGYNEQFF. Here the CDR3 DNA reads TGCAGTGCCCCCCCGGAGGGGTACAATGAGCAGTTCTTC.

This clonotype was counted at least ten times. The chain employs TRBV20-1 and TRBJ1-4, with D possibly being TRBD1 (6 bases). Trimming removed 0 bases at V and 7 bases at J, with 18 bases between. Per germline, CDR1 DFQATT and CDR2 SNEGSKA (reference sequence). The CDR3 is 16 residues long. The CDR3 here is CSAREDGGGISEKLFF. CDR3 DNA sequence: TGCAGTGCTAGAGAGGACGGAGGGGGTATTAGTGAAAAACTGTTTTTT.

This clonotype has a count of ten or more. The chain employs TRBV20-1 and TRBJ2-1; weak D call: TRBD2 (6 bases). The CDR3 runs to 16 residues. Germline CDR1 is DFQATT and CDR2 is SNEGSKA (reference sequence). V was clipped by 3 bases and J by 5 bases, with 20 bases between them. As DNA, the CDR3 is TGCAGTGCTAGTGAGGACGTACGGGGACTCAACAATGAGCAGTTCTTC. Protein product: CSASEDVRGLNNEQFF.

This clonotype was counted a few times. This chain links TRBV18 with TRBJ2-7; D may be TRBD1 or TRBD2 (5 bases each). This CDR3 is built from 11 residues. Germline loops: CDR1 KGHSH, CDR2 LQKENI. V dropped 5 bases and J dropped 7 bases, with 9 bases sitting between them. CDR3: CASSGDVEQYF. As DNA, the CDR3 is TGTGCCAGCTCAGGGGACGTGGAGCAGTACTTC.

Ten or more counts support this clonotype. An end of the junction differs from the germline gene, which may be a read error. The chain couples TRBV5-1 to TRBJ2-1, with 9 bases fitting TRBD2. CDR3 size: 16 residues. The germline V gene encodes CDR1 SGHRS and CDR2 YFSETQ. The CDR3 sequence: CASSFYSGGGYNEQFF. In nucleotides, the CDR3 is TGCGCCAGTAGCTTCTATAGCGGGGGCGGATACAATGAGCAGTTCTTC.

This clonotype occurred many times. This chain joins TRBV20-1 and TRBJ2-6; D might be TRBD1 (5 bases). Germline CDR1 DFQATT, CDR2 SNEGSKA (reference sequence). The CDR3 is made up of 14 amino acids. Trimming took 8 bases from V and 0 from J, leaving 11 bases between them. CDR3 residues: CSSLGPSGANVLTF. The CDR3 DNA follows: TGCAGTTCATTGGGGCCCTCTGGGGCCAACGTCCTGACTTTC.

This clonotype was observed at least ten times. The J gene is TRBJ1-1, the V gene TRBV5-1, with no clear D. Germline V gene sequence: CDR1 SGHRS, CDR2 YFSETQ. The ends were cut back, 0 bases at V and 7 bases at J, with 13 bases in the middle. The CDR3 is 14 residues long. DNA of the CDR3: TGCGCCAGCAGCTTGGAGGGCTGGGATAGTGAAGCTTTCTTT. Translated: CASSLEGWDSEAFF.

The sample holds one count of this clonotype. One junction end disagrees with the germline gene, perhaps due to a read error. The rearrangement joins TRBV7-7 to TRBJ2-7; 9 nucleotides match TRBD1. CDR3 length: 15 residues. The V gene's germline CDR1 is SSHAT and CDR2 FNYEAQ (reference sequence). This CDR3 is CASSPGTGTLYEQYF. The CDR3 nucleotides are TGTGCTAGCAGCCCTGGGACAGGGACACTGTACGAGCAGTACTTC.

This clonotype was seen many times. This chain joins TRBV29-1 and TRBJ1-1, with D perhaps TRBD1 (6 bases). V lost 2 bases and J lost 1, with 14 bases in between. Germline V CDR1 and CDR2: SQVTM, ANQGSEA. This CDR3 is built from 15 residues. The CDR3 protein is CSVESRGAKNTEAFF. DNA of the CDR3: TGCAGCGTTGAAAGTCGGGGGGCGAAGAACACTGAAGCTTTCTTT.

This clonotype was counted ten times or more. This sequence joins TRBV11-2 and TRBJ2-3; 7 bases fit TRBD2. Looked up from germline, CDR1 is SGHAT and CDR2 is FQNNGV. Losses at the gene ends were 2 bases for V and 6 bases for J; bases not matched to a gene: 5. The CDR3 runs to 14 residues. CDR3 residues: CASSLFSSGDTQYF. CDR3 DNA: TGTGCCAGCAGCTTATTCTCTAGCGGTGATACGCAGTATTTT. Full variable domain (outside the CDR3, taken from reference TRBV11-2 and TRBJ2-3): EAGVAQSPRYKIIEKRQSVAFWCNPISGHATLYWYQQILGQGPKLLIQFQNNGVVDDSQLPKDRFSAERLKGVDSTLKIQPAKLEDSAVYLCASSLFSSGDTQYFGPGTRLTVL.

The sample holds many counts of this clonotype. This sequence joins TRBV3-1 and TRBJ2-7, with D possibly being TRBD1 or TRBD2 (5 bases each). This CDR3 comprises 15 residues. CDR1 is LGHDT, CDR2 YNNKEL, per germline (reference sequence). Trimming cost V 4 bases and J 3 bases, with 16 bases left between them. The CDR3 sequence is CASSRVGGKDYEQYF. CDR3 nucleotides: TGTGCCAGCAGCCGGGTTGGGGGAAAGGACTACGAGCAGTACTTC.

This clonotype was picked up many times. This rearrangement joins TRBV10-2 to TRBJ2-2; 15 nucleotides agree with TRBD2. Germline V CDR1 and CDR2: WSHSY, SAAADI. V shed 11 bases and J 6 bases; nucleotides not matched to a gene: 10. The CDR3 runs 16 residues. This CDR3 is CAGVPGLAGGSGELFF. The CDR3 DNA sequence: TGCGCCGGCGTCCCGGGACTAGCGGGGGGCTCCGGGGAGCTGTTTTTT.

This clonotype was observed at least ten times. The chain links TRBV20-1 to TRBJ1-6, with a tentative D call TRBD1 (6 bases). V gave up 2 bases and J gave up 13 bases, with 18 bases separating them. Germline CDR1 DFQATT, CDR2 SNEGSKA (reference sequence). There are 14 residues in the CDR3. CDR3 loop: CSARKTGIREPLHF. CDR3 coding DNA: TGCAGTGCTAGAAAGACAGGCATTAGGGAGCCCCTCCACTTT.

This clonotype was seen ten or more times. This sequence joins TRBV6-5 and TRBJ2-7; weak D call: TRBD1 (7 bases). CDR1 is MNHEY, CDR2 SVGAGI, per germline. There are 11 residues in the CDR3. Deletions cut 8 bases from V and 9 bases from J, with 14 bases between. The CDR3 here is CASGQAGGQYF. The CDR3 DNA follows: TGTGCCAGCGGACAGGCCGGGGGGCAGTACTTC.

This clonotype was observed a few times. A read error may explain this, as a much larger clone is one base away. The chain employs TRBV20-1 and TRBJ1-3; D gene ambiguous. Germline V gene data show CDR1 as DFQATT and CDR2 as SNEGSKA (reference sequence). The CDR3 contains 14 residues. In nucleotides, the CDR3 is TGCGGTGCTAGAGCCCCGATTGAGGGAAACACCATATATTTT. Residues: CGARAPIEGNTIYF.

This clonotype has ten or more counts. CDR3 DNA: TGCAGTGCTGAGTCTGACGGGGGGGCAAGTTCCTACAATGAGCAGTTCTTC. Encoded protein: CSAESDGGASSYNEQFF. The V and J genes are TRBV20-1 and TRBJ2-1; TRBD2 matches at 8 bases. Germline CDR1 and CDR2: DFQATT and SNEGSKA (reference sequence). The V gene end was trimmed by 5 bases and the J gene end by 1 base; junction bases not matched to a gene: 13. This CDR3 is built from 17 residues.

This clonotype was seen repeatedly, ten times or more. This sequence joins TRBV5-1 and TRBJ1-1, with unresolved D. V lost 1 base to trimming and J lost 5 bases, with 12 bases between them. Germline loops: CDR1 SGHRS, CDR2 YFSETQ. This CDR3 region has 14 residues. For the CDR3, the DNA is TGCGCCAGCAGCTTGTTGGGCGCAAGGACTGAAGCTTTCTTT. Protein: CASSLLGARTEAFF.

This clonotype occurred many times. V and J are TRBV5-1 and TRBJ2-2; the D is unclear. The germline V and J ends were trimmed by 4 bases and 1 base, with 5 bases remaining between them. The CDR3 spans 13 residues. The germline CDR1 and CDR2 sequences are SGHRS and YFSETQ. This chain's CDR3 is CASSLQNTGELFF. CDR3 sequence (DNA): TGCGCCAGCAGCCTCCAGAACACCGGGGAGCTGTTTTTT.

This clonotype showed up many times. The chain combines TRBV20-1 with TRBJ1-3; D gene uncertain. The CDR3 totals 11 residues. Germline V gene sequence: CDR1 DFQATT, CDR2 SNEGSKA (reference sequence). The V end was cut by 2 bases, the J end by 8 bases, with 7 bases between. The DNA of the CDR3 is TGCAGTGCTAGAAGGGATCACACCATATATTTT. Its translation is CSARRDHTIYF.